The 22 T cell receptor beta chains below all came from one sample that was sequenced in a study of human T cells and chemical hapten exposure. As for time point: pre-sensitization, week 0. The treatment is: therapeutic diphenylcyclopropenone sensitization with weekly scalp DPC. TCRdb redid the calling of the RACE reads with MiXCR, one entry per CDR3 protein. The table records 65,000 to 70,000 distinct CDR3 sequences, 11% of them present only once. This specimen was whole blood, taken in connection with sensitization to the hapten diphenylcyclopropenone (DPC). Source of these receptors: a woman between 45 and 65 years old with alopecia areata. Some clones in this sample may be carry-over from other donors' samples.

This clonotype has a count of ten or more. The chain combines TRBV29-1 with TRBJ2-7; 8 bases match TRBD1. The CDR3 sequence is 16 residues long. CDR1 is SQVTM and CDR2 is ANQGSEA in the germline V gene. The V segment lost 5 bases and the J segment 7 bases; nucleotides outside the gene matches: 19. The CDR3, as DNA: TGCAGCGTTCCAACCTATGCCGGGACAGGCAAGGGAGAGCAGTACTTC. It codes for CSVPTYAGTGKGEQYF.

The table lists this clonotype with many counts. The rearrangement uses TRBV18 and TRBJ1-5; no clear D. The V and J ends lost 3 bases and 5 bases respectively, with 8 bases between them. Germline V gives CDR1 KGHSH, CDR2 LQKENI. The CDR3 consists of 13 residues. CDR3 coding DNA: TGTGCCAGCTCACCTCACAGCGATCAGCCCCAGCATTTT. Protein sequence: CASSPHSDQPQHF.

The V call is TRBV9, the J call TRBJ2-5; D is undetermined. Trimming cost V 3 bases and J 7 bases, with 13 bases left between them. The CDR3 sequence is 13 residues long. Germline lookup yields CDR1 SGDLS and CDR2 YYNGEE. The CDR3 protein is CASSEGPWGTQYF. The CDR3 region has the DNA TGTGCCAGCAGCGAGGGCCCATGGGGGACCCAGTACTTC.

In its sample, this clonotype was seen many times. The chain combines TRBV3-1 with TRBJ2-3; 10 nucleotides agree with TRBD2. The CDR3 totals 17 residues. V was clipped by 1 base and J by 2 bases; unmatched bases: 6. Germline-derived CDR1 and CDR2 are LGHDT and YNNKEL (reference sequence). CDR3 in amino acids: CASSQAVAGGLTDTQYF. CDR3 nucleotides: TGTGCCAGCAGCCAAGCGGTAGCGGGGGGACTCACAGATACGCAGTATTTT.

This clonotype appeared a few times. The chain joins TRBV28 to TRBJ2-7, with D perhaps being TRBD1 or TRBD2 (7 bases each). CDR1 MDHEN and CDR2 SYDVKM come from the germline V gene. CDR3 length equals 17 residues. V shed 3 bases and J shed 2 bases, with 20 bases lying between them. The CDR3, as DNA: TGTGCCAGCAGTTTTGCCCTCAGGGGGGGTGAAGCCTACGAGCAGTACTTC. It codes for CASSFALRGGEAYEQYF.

The sample holds one count of this clonotype. The chain uses TRBV6-6 and TRBJ2-5; D unclear. Germline-derived CDR1 and CDR2 are MNHNY and SVGAGI (reference sequence). The CDR3 sequence is 15 residues long. With 7 bases removed from V and 2 bases from J, the gap between germline ends came to 17 bases. CDR3 loop: CASNPLGGLQETQYF. CDR3 nucleotide sequence: TGTGCCAGCAACCCCCTGGGTGGGTTACAAGAGACCCAGTACTTC.

The DNA of the CDR3 is TGTGCCAGCAGCCGACGGGGCTCAGGGGAGAACACCATATATTTT. It yields the protein CASSRRGSGENTIYF. The chain recombines TRBV7-9 with TRBJ1-3; TRBD1 is a possible D gene (6 bases). This CDR3 has 15 amino acids. CDR1 SEHNR and CDR2 FQNEAQ come from the germline V gene (reference sequence). The V end was cut by 5 bases, the J end by 7 bases, with 18 bases between.

This clonotype showed up just a few times. V is TRBV9 and J is TRBJ2-3, with 10 bases matching TRBD2. This CDR3 has 15 amino acids. The V segment lost 4 bases and the J segment 5 bases; nucleotides outside the gene matches: 7. The germline V gene has CDR1 SGDLS and CDR2 YYNGEE. Written as DNA, the CDR3 is TGTGCCAGCAGCCATAGCGGGGGGATTGGAGATACGCAGTATTTT. Translating gives CASSHSGGIGDTQYF.

This clonotype was counted ten times or more. The J gene is TRBJ1-2, the V gene TRBV12-3 or TRBV12-4; 8 nucleotides line up with TRBD1. Trimming removed 5 bases from V and 5 bases from J; junction bases left unmatched: 7. The CDR3 contains 14 residues. The CDR3: CASSARDRHYGYTF. CDR3 DNA sequence: TGTGCCAGCAGTGCCCGGGACAGGCATTATGGCTACACCTTC.

The gene calls are TRBV7-2 and TRBJ2-1; D might be TRBD1 (5 bases). Germline lookup yields CDR1 SGHTA and CDR2 FQGNSA. The CDR3 is 15 amino acids. The ends were cut back, 1 base at V and 6 bases at J, with 13 bases in the middle. This chain's CDR3 is CASSLDQGRLNEQFF. The CDR3 nucleotides are TGTGCCAGCAGCTTAGACCAGGGAAGGCTCAATGAGCAGTTCTTC.

In its sample, this clonotype was seen a few times. The chain couples TRBV6-6 to TRBJ2-2, with D possibly called TRBD1 or TRBD2 (5 bases each). Germline V gene lookup returns CDR1 MNHNY and CDR2 SVGAGI (reference sequence). Trimming left V 6 bases short and J 4 bases short, with 15 bases between. CDR3 size: 15 residues. The CDR3 sequence is CASSQGAPGTGELFF. CDR3 nucleotide sequence: TGTGCCAGCAGCCAGGGAGCGCCGGGCACCGGGGAGCTGTTTTTT.

This clonotype has more than one count but fewer than ten. V is TRBV7-2 and J is TRBJ1-2, with D unclear. The CDR3 covers 13 residues. Trimming took off 5 bases at V and 4 bases at J, with 11 bases between the two ends. CDR1 is SGHTA, CDR2 FQGNSA, per germline. The CDR3 DNA sequence: TGTGCCAGCAGCATCGTGGAGTCCTATGGCTACACCTTC. Amino acids: CASSIVESYGYTF.

As to this clonotype: The junction differs from germline at one of its ends, possibly a read error. The rearrangement joins TRBV10-1 to TRBJ1-1; D ambiguous. The CDR3 has 8 amino acids. CDR1 and CDR2 from the germline V gene are WNHNN and SYGVQD (reference sequence). In DNA, the CDR3 is TGCGCCAGCAGACCCGTATACTTT. Translated: CASRPVYF.

This chain joins TRBV7-9 and TRBJ2-3; possibly TRBD2 for D (6 bases). The CDR3 is 16 residues long. V lost 6 bases and J 4 bases, leaving 20 bases between the germline ends. In germline, CDR1 is SEHNR, CDR2 FQNEAQ (reference sequence). CDR3 DNA sequence: TGTGCCAGCAGAAAGGAGGTCGGCGGGACCTCAGATACGCAGTATTTT. Translation gives CASRKEVGGTSDTQYF.

This clonotype was observed at least ten times. The V gene is TRBV6-2 or TRBV6-3, the J gene TRBJ2-1; D is uncertain. Germline values: CDR1 MNHEY, CDR2 SVGEGT. V was clipped by 3 bases and J by 8 bases, with 14 bases between them. This CDR3 contains 14 residues. CDR3 DNA: TGTGCCAGCAGTTATGGAGCGTTTGGTGATGAGCAGTTCTTC. The encoded protein is CASSYGAFGDEQFF.

This clonotype was detected many times. V is TRBV20-1 and J is TRBJ2-3; D gene ambiguous. CDR3 size: 14 residues. V lost 3 bases and J lost 0, with 10 bases in between. The germline V gene encodes CDR1 DFQATT and CDR2 SNEGSKA (reference sequence). The CDR3 here is CSASRQSSTDTQYF. Here the CDR3 DNA reads TGCAGTGCTAGCAGACAATCTAGCACAGATACGCAGTATTTT.

For the CDR3, the DNA is TGCGCCAGCGCACGGGGTTCCCAAGAGACCCAGTACTTC. This gives the protein CASARGSQETQYF. The chain joins TRBV10-2 to TRBJ2-5; weak D call: TRBD2 (5 bases). The CDR3 is made up of 13 amino acids. V dropped 8 bases and J dropped 1 base, with 11 bases sitting between them. Germline lookup yields CDR1 WSHSY and CDR2 SAAADI.

V is TRBV27 and J is TRBJ2-5; 9 nucleotides align to TRBD1. V shed 5 bases, J shed 5 bases, and the junction held 9 bases outside the gene matches. The CDR3 extends over 15 amino acids. The germline CDR1 and CDR2 sequences are MNHEY and SMNVEV (reference sequence). CDR3 coding DNA: TGTGCCAGCAGTGCCAACAGGGGGCTCGGGGAGACCCAGTACTTC. Translation gives CASSANRGLGETQYF.

In this sample, this clonotype turned up a few times. The genes are TRBV4-1 and TRBJ2-2; perhaps TRBD2 as D (6 bases). The V end lost 0 bases, the J end lost 5 bases, and 7 bases lay between the germline ends. Germline CDR1 reads MGHRA; CDR2 reads YSYEKL. CDR3 size: 14 residues. The CDR3 spells CASSQERGTGELFF. Written as DNA, the CDR3 is TGCGCCAGCAGCCAAGAACGGGGGACCGGGGAGCTGTTTTTT.

The table lists this clonotype with a few counts. The chain recombines TRBV11-2 with TRBJ2-1; the D call may be TRBD1 or TRBD2 (6 bases each). There are 16 residues in the CDR3. Trimming cost V 5 bases and J 3 bases, with 17 bases left between them. Germline CDR1 is SGHAT and CDR2 is FQNNGV. This CDR3 is CASSKKVGGVYNEQFF. CDR3 DNA: TGTGCCAGCAGCAAAAAAGTGGGGGGCGTCTACAATGAGCAGTTCTTC.

The sample holds a few counts of this clonotype. V is TRBV14 and J is TRBJ2-7; D remains ambiguous. Looked up from germline, CDR1 is SGHDN and CDR2 is FVKESK. The V gene lost 9 bases and the J gene lost 5 bases, with 17 bases spanning the gap. The CDR3 is 13 amino acids. CDR3 loop: CASSRQIYDEQYF. The CDR3 DNA follows: TGTGCCAGTAGCAGGCAGATCTACGACGAGCAGTACTTC.

This clonotype was observed at least ten times. In DNA, the CDR3 is TGTGCCAGCAGCCGAGGACACGATTCAGCTAGGGCTTTCTTT. It is translated as CASSRGHDSARAFF. The V and J genes are TRBV16 and TRBJ1-1; D is possibly TRBD1 (5 bases). This CDR3 has 14 residues. V was cut by 4 bases and J by 11 bases, with 20 bases left in between. Germline lookup yields CDR1 KGHSY and CDR2 FQNENV.